This T cell receptor beta chain was obtained from a study of blood T cell repertoires in COVID-19. At the level of the study: Acute and convalescent COVID-19 samples came from the United States, Italy and Spain. T cells, B-cell-depleted T cells, or PBMCs supplied cDNA or gDNA.

Germline CDR1 reads MDHEN; CDR2 reads SYDVKM. This CDR3 has 15 amino acids. V was pared by 4 bases and J by 0 bases, with 2 bases of the junction left unmatched. The authors' processing: Reference gene primers were amplified, and this amplification served to estimate nucleated cell counts. Profiled with immunoSEQ multiplex PCR; TCRdb holds only in-frame clones, not every one. Clone size and the V and J calls come from that table; the DNA yielded D and trimming. The sample shows about 140,000 clones, roughly 88% of them seen only once. What was sequenced was peripheral blood. This TCR came from a man aged 55 to 69 with active or convalescent COVID-19. This rearrangement joins TRBV28 to TRBJ2-4; the match to TRBD2 covers 8 bases. CDR3 sequence reads: CASSSGGIAKNIQYF. The CDR3 DNA reads as TGTGCCAGCAGTTCGGGAGGGATAGCCAAAAACATTCAGTACTTC. Using reference TRBV28 and TRBJ2-4 for the parts outside the CDR3, the full variable domain is DVKVTQSSRYLVKRTGEKVFLECVQDMDHENMFWYRQDPGLGLRLIYFSYDVKMKEKGDIPEGYSVSREKKERFSLILESASTNQTSMYLCASSSGGIAKNIQYFGAGTRLSVL.